The 29 T cell receptor beta chains listed next were all sequenced from one sample in a study of T cell changes during pregnancy in multiple sclerosis. Sequencing used immunoSEQ multiplex PCR; TCRdb keeps in-frame clones, though not all of them. The data hold approximately 100,000 clones, with about nine tenths observed a single time. The specimen comprised peripheral blood, sampled in the second trimester of pregnancy. These receptors were taken from a female donor with multiple sclerosis, enrolled in a pregnancy study.

This clone was picked up one time. The rearrangement joins TRBV18 to TRBJ2-1; 11 bases line up with TRBD1. The V gene's germline CDR1 is KGHSH and CDR2 LQKENI. The CDR3 contains 19 residues. The V gene end was trimmed by 1 base and the J gene end by 0 bases; junction bases not matched to a gene: 8. CDR3 in DNA: TGTGCCAGCTCACCACTGCCGGGACAGGGGGGCAGCTCCTACAATGAGCAGTTCTTC. Translation gives CASSPLPGQGGSSYNEQFF.

V gene TRBV6-6 combines with J gene TRBJ2-5, with D tentatively TRBD2 (6 bases). Germline V gene sequence: CDR1 MNHNY, CDR2 SVGAGI (reference sequence). The CDR3 is 12 residues long. The V end lost 6 bases, the J end lost 6 bases, and 11 bases lay between the germline ends. The CDR3 nucleotides are TGTGCCAGCAGGCGGGACGTACAGACCCAGTACTTC. Protein product: CASRRDVQTQYF.

The chain recombines TRBV6-5 with TRBJ1-2; D may be TRBD1 (6 bases). Germline CDR1 MNHEY, CDR2 SVGAGI. The V end lost 6 bases, the J end lost 7 bases, and 15 bases lay between the germline ends. CDR3 length: 13 residues. CDR3: CASSRSRTAGYTF. In DNA, the CDR3 is TGTGCCAGCAGCCGTTCTAGGACAGCTGGCTACACCTTC.

This chain connects TRBV7-6 to TRBJ2-6; D perhaps matches TRBD1 (6 bases). The CDR3 covers 18 residues. V shed 1 base and J shed 0 bases, with 13 bases lying between them. Germline values: CDR1 SGHVS, CDR2 FNYEAQ. The CDR3 here is CASSLVAGANSGANVLTF. The CDR3 DNA follows: TGTGCCAGCAGCTTAGTAGCAGGGGCCAACTCTGGGGCCAACGTCCTGACTTTC.

The rearrangement joins TRBV5-4 to TRBJ2-1, with D possibly matching TRBD1 (6 bases). The CDR3 runs to 13 residues. Germline CDR1 SGHNT, CDR2 YYREEE (reference sequence). V was cut by 6 bases and J by 9 bases, with 16 bases left in between. The CDR3 coding sequence is TGTGCCAGCAAAACAGGGTATGGTGGTGAGCAGTTCTTC. This translates into CASKTGYGGEQFF.

The V gene is TRBV5-6, the J gene TRBJ1-4, with 7 bases lining up with TRBD1. Germline V gene lookup returns CDR1 SGHDT and CDR2 YYEEEE. The CDR3 spans 16 residues. J gave up 7 bases and V 0 bases, and 9 bases lay outside the gene matches. The CDR3 sequence is CASSLGGQGVAEKLFF. CDR3 DNA sequence: TGTGCCAGCAGCTTGGGAGGGCAGGGGGTGGCTGAAAAACTGTTTTTT.

V and J are TRBV10-3 and TRBJ2-2, with 7 bases fitting TRBD1. Germline V gene lookup returns CDR1 ENHRY and CDR2 SYGVKD. Trimming at V came to 9 bases and at J to 0 bases, leaving 19 bases not matched to a gene. The CDR3 spans 19 residues. The CDR3 region has the DNA TGTGCCATACAAGGGACAGCGAACTCAATTAACGCGAACACCGGGGAGCTGTTTTTT. Protein product: CAIQGTANSINANTGELFF.

The chain uses TRBV29-1 and TRBJ2-7; TRBD2 aligns across 8 bases. CDR3 length: 13 amino acids. V was clipped by 4 bases and J by 3 bases; unmatched bases: 5. CDR1 and CDR2 (germline): SQVTM, ANQGSEA. CDR3 DNA: TGCAGCGTTGTTCTAGCGGGTGTCTACGAGCAGTACTTC. Encoded protein: CSVVLAGVYEQYF.

The chain has TRBV6-5 and TRBJ1-1, with D tentatively TRBD1 (5 bases). The V gene lost 4 bases and the J gene lost 5 bases, with 17 bases spanning the gap. CDR1 is MNHEY, CDR2 SVGAGI, per germline. The CDR3 is made up of 15 amino acids. The CDR3 loop is CASSFPGSGKTEAFF. The DNA of the CDR3 is TGTGCCAGCAGTTTCCCCGGTTCAGGGAAGACTGAAGCTTTCTTT.

The chain recombines TRBV7-9 with TRBJ2-1, with D possibly TRBD1 on 5 matching bases. This CDR3 region has 12 residues. CDR1 and CDR2 from the germline V gene are SEHNR and FQNEAQ (reference sequence). V lost 6 bases, J lost 4 bases, and 7 bases lay in between. The chain's CDR3 is CASRKGYNEQFF. The CDR3 DNA sequence: TGTGCCAGCAGAAAGGGGTACAATGAGCAGTTCTTC.

This chain uses TRBV9 with TRBJ2-2, with D possibly matching TRBD1 (6 bases). Trimming removed 4 bases at V and 3 bases at J, with 16 bases between. CDR1 and CDR2 from the germline V gene are SGDLS and YYNGEE. This CDR3 spans 16 amino acids. CDR3 nucleotides: TGTGCCAGCAGCTCGAGGGACAATCCCCACACCGGGGAGCTGTTTTTT. This encodes CASSSRDNPHTGELFF.

V gene TRBV28 combines with J gene TRBJ1-3, with no clear D. CDR3 size: 14 residues. CDR1 is MDHEN, CDR2 SYDVKM, per germline. With 3 bases removed from V and 2 bases from J, the gap between germline ends came to 8 bases. CDR3 in DNA: TGTGCCAGCAGTTTCTCCAGAACTGGAAACACCATATATTTT. Protein sequence: CASSFSRTGNTIYF.

The gene calls are TRBV7-8 and TRBJ2-5; a weak D match, TRBD2 (6 bases). This CDR3 spans 14 amino acids. Germline-derived CDR1 and CDR2 are SGHVS and FQNEAQ. Trimming stripped 5 bases from V and 4 bases from J, with 14 bases between. CDR3 DNA: TGTGCCAGCAGCGGGCGGAGGGATCGAGAGACCCAGTACTTC. This codes for CASSGRRDRETQYF.

This rearrangement joins TRBV19 to TRBJ2-7, with D possibly TRBD1 on 5 matching bases. The V gene's germline CDR1 is LNHDA and CDR2 SQIVND (reference sequence). There are 15 residues in the CDR3. The V end was cut by 6 bases, the J end by 1 base, with 16 bases between. CDR3 residues: CASSPGLDSSYEQYF. CDR3 bases: TGTGCCAGTAGCCCGGGCCTTGACAGTTCCTACGAGCAGTACTTC.

V usage is TRBV11-3 and J usage is TRBJ2-1; TRBD2 matches 7 bases. The CDR3 has 12 residues. Germline V CDR1 and CDR2: SGHNT, YENEEA. J lost 9 bases, V lost 1 base, and 0 bases had no gene match. The CDR3 sequence: CASSLGGSEQFF. CDR3 nucleotides: TGTGCCAGCAGCTTAGGCGGGAGTGAGCAGTTCTTC.

This chain connects TRBV7-2 to TRBJ1-4, with D possibly being TRBD1 (6 bases). The CDR3 length is 18 residues. V lost 5 bases, J lost 4 bases, and 23 bases lay in between. CDR1 is SGHTA, CDR2 FQGNSA, per germline. CDR3 protein: CASSLRSGLRGGNEKLFF. In DNA, the CDR3 is TGTGCCAGCAGCCTCCGCTCCGGCCTCCGAGGGGGTAATGAAAAACTGTTTTTT.

This sequence joins TRBV2 and TRBJ1-2; TRBD1 aligns across 7 bases. CDR1 is SNHLY, CDR2 FYNNEI, per germline. The CDR3 loop spans 18 amino acids. The V gene end was trimmed by 8 bases and the J gene end by 4 bases; junction bases not matched to a gene: 22. CDR3 sequence reads: CASRSITGANEVGYGYTF. For the CDR3, the DNA is TGTGCCAGCCGGTCCATCACAGGGGCCAACGAGGTCGGCTATGGCTACACCTTC.

J is TRBJ2-7 and V is TRBV6-5; 7 bases align to TRBD2. Germline loops: CDR1 MNHEY, CDR2 SVGAGI. The CDR3 loop spans 14 amino acids. J lost 4 bases, V lost 2 bases, and 5 bases had no gene match. DNA of the CDR3: TGTGCCAGCAGTTACCAGCGGGACCATTACGAGCAGTACTTC. The encoded protein is CASSYQRDHYEQYF.

The rearrangement uses TRBV10-3 and TRBJ1-5; TRBD1 matches 10 bases. The CDR3 has 15 amino acids. Trimming cost V 6 bases and J 3 bases; bases outside gene matches: 5. The germline CDR1 and CDR2 sequences are ENHRY and SYGVKD. This chain's CDR3 is CAISPTGGDNQPQHF. The CDR3 DNA follows: TGTGCCATCAGCCCGACAGGGGGCGACAATCAGCCCCAGCATTTT.

This chain connects TRBV4-1 to TRBJ1-1, with a possible D match to TRBD1 (6 bases). The CDR3 consists of 15 residues. V was trimmed by 0 bases and J by 5 bases, leaving 13 bases between them. In germline, CDR1 is MGHRA, CDR2 YSYEKL. The DNA for the CDR3 is TGCGCCAGCAGCCAAGAAGGGCAGGGGTGGACTGAAGCTTTCTTT. This translates into CASSQEGQGWTEAFF.

V and J are TRBV27 and TRBJ1-2, with 8 bases that match TRBD1. CDR3 length equals 15 residues. The V segment lost 5 bases and the J segment 7 bases; nucleotides outside the gene matches: 12. The germline V gene encodes CDR1 MNHEY and CDR2 SMNVEV (reference sequence). CDR3 DNA: TGTGCCAGCAGTCCCGCCGGACAGGGTAGATCTGGCTACACCTTC. The encoded protein is CASSPAGQGRSGYTF.

The CDR3 loop is CASSPRTGDEQYF. The CDR3 coding sequence is TGTGCCAGCAGCCCTCGGACAGGCGACGAGCAGTACTTC. The chain links TRBV7-6 to TRBJ2-7, with TRBD1 matching 7 bases. This CDR3 is 13 amino acids long. Losses at the gene ends were 5 bases for V and 5 bases for J; bases not matched to a gene: 6. Germline V gene data show CDR1 as SGHVS and CDR2 as FNYEAQ. The variable domain in full, with the rest retrieved from reference TRBV7-6 and TRBJ2-7, is GAGVSQSPRYKVTKRGQDVALRCDPISGHVSLYWYRQALGQGPEFLTYFNYEAQQDKSGLPNDRFSAERPEGSISTLTIQRTEQRDSAMYRCASSPRTGDEQYFGPGTRLTVT.

The chain combines TRBV10-3 with TRBJ2-3, with D perhaps matching TRBD1 (6 bases). This CDR3 is 13 amino acids long. Germline V gene lookup returns CDR1 ENHRY and CDR2 SYGVKD. With 6 bases removed from V and 4 bases from J, the gap between germline ends came to 11 bases. The CDR3, as DNA: TGTGCCATCAGGCAGCAGGGGCCAGATACGCAGTATTTT. Translating gives CAIRQQGPDTQYF.

This clone was observed a single time. The chain links TRBV11-2 to TRBJ2-4; D may be TRBD2 (6 bases). V was shortened by 0 bases and J by 3 bases, with 6 bases between the two germline ends. The CDR3 totals 14 residues. Germline V CDR1 and CDR2: SGHAT, FQNNGV. Here the CDR3 DNA reads TGTGCCAGCAGCTTAGACGGGGGCAAAAACATTCAGTACTTC. Translated, it gives CASSLDGGKNIQYF.

This clone was picked up a small number of times. The V gene is TRBV7-9, the J gene TRBJ2-7; D uncertain. There are 13 residues in the CDR3. Germline assignment: CDR1 SEHNR and CDR2 FQNEAQ (reference sequence). Between the trimmed V and J ends, which lost 0 bases and 3 bases, there was a span of 6 bases. The CDR3, as DNA: TGTGCCAGCAGCTTAGCGCAGATCTACGAGCAGTACTTC. Translated: CASSLAQIYEQYF.

The rearrangement joins TRBV19 to TRBJ1-1, with unresolved D. The germline V gene encodes CDR1 LNHDA and CDR2 SQIVND (reference sequence). CDR3 length equals 14 residues. The ends were cut back, 6 bases at V and 0 bases at J, with 11 bases in the middle. The CDR3 sequence is CASRAIGVNTEAFF. DNA for the CDR3: TGTGCCAGTAGGGCTATAGGAGTGAACACTGAAGCTTTCTTT.

The chain recombines TRBV19 with TRBJ2-6; 8 bases agree with TRBD1. This CDR3 has 17 amino acids. The J segment lost 1 base and the V segment lost 1 base, leaving 3 bases of the junction unmatched. Germline lookup yields CDR1 LNHDA and CDR2 SQIVND (reference sequence). CDR3 amino acids: CASSIAGGASGANVLTF. The CDR3 DNA reads TGTGCCAGTAGTATAGCAGGGGGCGCGTCTGGGGCCAACGTCCTGACTTTC.

The DNA for the CDR3 is TGTGCCAGCAGCCAAGCGACAGGGATGAACACTGAAGCTTTCTTT. Protein sequence: CASSQATGMNTEAFF. This chain links TRBV7-9 with TRBJ1-1; 7 bases match TRBD1. The CDR3 is 15 residues long. Looked up from germline, CDR1 is SEHNR and CDR2 is FQNEAQ (reference sequence). Trimming took 5 bases from V and 0 from J; bases not matched to a gene: 6.

CDR3 loop: CASSSSSGRNSYNEQFF. The CDR3 DNA follows: TGTGCCAGCAGCTCCTCGAGCGGGAGAAACTCCTACAATGAGCAGTTCTTC. The rearrangement joins TRBV13 to TRBJ2-1; 8 bases fit TRBD2. The CDR3 has 17 amino acids. V lost 4 bases, J lost 0 bases, and 8 bases stayed unmatched. In germline, CDR1 is PRHDT, CDR2 FYEKMQ (reference sequence).